This entry describes one T cell receptor (beta chain). Its specificity is unknown. The sample is drawn from a study of PD-1 blockade in mismatch repair-deficient tumors. Whole-study results and caveats: After pembrolizumab, tumor-resident clones rose rapidly, then generally contracted before radiologic responses.

Mismatch repair deficiency was confirmed in all patients, by PCR or immunohistochemistry. Clones were sequenced by immunoSEQ multiplex PCR, and TCRdb holds only the in-frame ones, with some missing. This sample carries some 120,000 clones, 85% to 90% of them seen once, and the ten largest clones take about 14%. Germline loops: CDR1 MNHEY, CDR2 SMNVEV (reference sequence). Trimming removed 4 bases from V and 3 bases from J, with 13 bases in between. This CDR3 contains 14 residues. Sequenced material: peripheral blood, taken 44 weeks after starting pembrolizumab. The TCR comes from an adult with mismatch repair-deficient cancer. The J gene is TRBJ2-7, the V gene TRBV27; D may be TRBD2 (5 bases). The CDR3: CASSSLGDLYEQYF. CDR3 sequence (DNA): TGTGCCAGCAGTTCCCTGGGAGACCTCTACGAGCAGTACTTC.